These T cell receptor beta chains were read from a single sample in a study of T cell repertoires in aging, cancer and after chemotherapy. TCRdb independently ran MiXCR on the multiplex PCR reads; one entry per CDR3 protein. The sample holds 7,000 to 10,000 distinct CDR3 sequences, roughly half seen once. Sequenced: blood. These receptors originate from a human donor with a solid tumor. The CDR3 runs from the conserved cysteine through the conserved F or W. The D gene is left open where the match is weak. Size tells how often a clone was seen (once, few, many) or the class of an expanded clone, and some rows leave it out.

>few|TRBV19|TRBJ2-1|.
CASRDQRGINNEQFF
TGTGCCAGTCGGGACCAGAGAGGTATCAACAATGAGCAGTTCTTC
>.|TRBV24-1|TRBJ1-2|TRBD1
CATSDGQGRGYTF
TGTGCCACCAGTGACGGACAGGGCCGGGGCTACACCTTC
>once|TRBV20-1|TRBJ2-3|TRBD2
CSARDPSGRADTQYF
TGCAGTGCTAGAGATCCTAGCGGGAGGGCAGATACGCAGTATTTT
>.|TRBV18|TRBJ1-1|.
CASSPGGLDTEAFF
TGTGCCAGCTCACCGGGGGGTTTAGACACTGAAGCTTTCTTT
>.|TRBV12-3/TRBV12-4|TRBJ1-2|TRBD1
CASTWTGGTYGYTF
TGTGCCAGCACTTGGACAGGTGGCACCTATGGCTACACCTTC
>.|TRBV5-4|TRBJ1-2|TRBD1
CASSLGGTGDGGYTF
TGTGCCAGCAGCTTGGGCGGGACAGGGGACGGAGGCTACACCTTC
>.|TRBV30|TRBJ2-7|.
CAWSAPNFSPGEQYF
TGTGCCTGGAGTGCCCCGAATTTCAGCCCTGGCGAGCAGTACTTC
>.|TRBV5-4|TRBJ2-5|TRBD1
CASSNSGTVDQETQYF
TGTGCCAGCAGCAATTCCGGGACAGTAGACCAAGAGACCCAGTACTTC
>.|TRBV6-5|TRBJ2-7|TRBD2
CASRREESWVSEQYF
TGTGCCAGCCGGCGGGAGGAAAGTTGGGTGAGCGAGCAGTACTTC
>.|TRBV6-2/TRBV6-3|TRBJ1-6|TRBD1
CASSSRFGDRINSPLHF
TGTGCCAGCAGTTCCCGCTTTGGGGACAGGATAAATTCACCCCTCCACTTT
>.|TRBV29-1|TRBJ2-3|.
CSARLSNSGTQYF
TGCAGCGCCAGACTAAGTAATAGTGGTACGCAGTATTTT
>.|TRBV4-2|TRBJ2-2|TRBD2
CASNLAGVYSDTGELFF
TGTGCCAGCAATCTAGCGGGAGTATATAGTGATACCGGGGAGCTGTTTTTT
>.|TRBV20-1|TRBJ2-7|.
CSARTTTGRVEQYF
TGCAGTGCTAGGACCACTACAGGGCGGGTCGAGCAGTACTTC
>.|TRBV25-1|TRBJ2-3|TRBD1
CASQGQARDTQYF
TGTGCCAGCCAAGGACAGGCTCGAGATACGCAGTATTTT
>.|TRBV12-3/TRBV12-4|TRBJ1-1|.
CASSFRREMNTEAFF
TGTGCCAGCAGTTTTAGGAGGGAAATGAACACTGAAGCTTTCTTT
>.|TRBV6-2/TRBV6-3|TRBJ1-5|.
CASSYRSNQPQHF
TGTGCCAGCAGTTACCGATCCAATCAGCCCCAGCATTTT
>.|TRBV6-1|TRBJ1-2|.
CASSNPPGGYTF
TGTGCCAGCAGTAATCCCCCTGGAGGCTACACCTTC
>few|TRBV4-3|TRBJ2-3|.
CASSQDAGSTDTQYF
TGCGCCAGCAGCCAAGACGCAGGTAGCACAGATACGCAGTATTTT
>.|TRBV7-9|TRBJ2-1|.
CASDSGDGDEQFF
TGTGCCAGCGACTCAGGGGATGGAGATGAGCAGTTCTTC
>few|TRBV6-2/TRBV6-3|TRBJ1-6|.
CASSYDSGPLHF
TGTGCCAGCAGTTACGACTCCGGGCCCCTCCACTTT
>medium-sized|TRBV29-1|TRBJ1-3|.
CSVDWRSGNTIYF
TGCAGCGTTGATTGGCGCTCTGGAAACACCATATATTTT
>.|TRBV20-1|TRBJ1-2|.
CSAPDYSSRSNYGYTF
TGCAGTGCTCCTGACTACTCGTCCAGGTCTAACTATGGCTACACCTTC
>.|TRBV5-6|TRBJ2-7|.
CASSLFSPQGYYEQYF
TGTGCCAGCAGCTTGTTCAGTCCCCAGGGGTACTACGAGCAGTACTTC
>.|TRBV19|TRBJ1-1|.
CASSMADDAFF
TGTGCCAGTAGTATGGCGGATGACGCTTTCTTT
>.|TRBV6-2/TRBV6-3|TRBJ1-1|.
CASSYSTLDRVGTEAFF
TGTGCCAGCAGTTACTCTACCCTAGACCGGGTCGGCACTGAAGCTTTCTTT
>few|TRBV15|TRBJ1-1|.
CATSSKKGSNTEAFF
TGTGCCACCAGCAGTAAGAAGGGCTCGAACACTGAAGCTTTCTTT
>.|TRBV27|TRBJ1-2|.
CASSFGGAHGYTF
TGTGCCAGCAGTTTTGGAGGGGCCCATGGCTACACCTTC
>.|TRBV7-3|TRBJ2-3|.
CASSFSATDTQYF
TGTGCCAGCAGCTTCTCCGCCACAGATACGCAGTATTTT
>.|TRBV12-3/TRBV12-4|TRBJ1-1|.
CASSQGEKMNTEAFF
TGTGCCAGCAGCCAAGGGGAGAAAATGAACACTGAAGCTTTCTTC
>.|TRBV20-1|TRBJ2-1|TRBD2
CSAASGGVNEQFF
TGCAGTGCCGCTAGCGGGGGGGTCAATGAGCAGTTCTTC
>.|TRBV10-3|TRBJ1-1|.
CAISEPHRLSTEAFF
TGTGCCATCAGTGAGCCACACCGACTAAGCACTGAAGCTTTCTTT
>.|TRBV10-3|TRBJ1-2|.
CATRDRANYGYTF
TGTGCCACTAGGGACCGAGCTAACTATGGCTACACCTTC
>.|TRBV30|TRBJ2-2|.
CAWTEAGELFF
TGTGCCTGGACAGAGGCCGGGGAGCTGTTTTTT
>.|TRBV27|TRBJ2-5|TRBD2
CASSRATSGKETQYF
TGTGCCAGCAGTCGCGCGACTAGCGGGAAAGAGACCCAGTACTTC
>.|TRBV6-5|TRBJ2-7|TRBD1
CASSVGTGGPTYF
TGTGCCAGCAGTGTCGGGACAGGGGGGCCGACCTACTTC
>once|TRBV27|TRBJ2-3|TRBD2
CASSLAASPDTQYF
TGTGCCAGCAGCCTAGCGGCCAGTCCAGATACGCAGTATTTT
>.|TRBV7-9|TRBJ1-6|.
CASSFWRGGNNNSPLHF
.
>.|TRBV5-4|TRBJ1-1|TRBD1
CASSPTGALGTEAFF
TGTGCCAGCAGCCCGACAGGGGCGCTGGGCACTGAAGCTTTCTTT
>.|TRBV6-2/TRBV6-3|TRBJ2-7|.
CASSYSTASRAQYF
TGTGCCAGCAGTTACTCGACTGCTAGCCGGGCGCAGTACTTC
>.|TRBV20-1|TRBJ2-2|.
CSARVVAGELFF
TGCAGTGCTAGAGTTGTCGCCGGGGAGCTGTTTTTT